The rows below give T cell receptor beta chains drawn from one sample of a study of cytomegalovirus exposure and HLA in healthy donors. Repertoires were generated with immunoSEQ multiplex PCR, while TCRdb's copy carries only in-frame clones and drops some. The sample includes over 150,000 clones, 84% seen only once; the top ten take under 5%. The sequenced material came from PBMCs. The receptors shown here come from a girl between 10 and 17 years old in good health and CMV-seropositive. CDR3s include the opening cysteine and the closing phenylalanine or tryptophan. Clone size is not always given. Where it is, it says once, few, many or a class for expanded clones.

clone_size v_call cdr3_aa
. TRBV7-3 CASSGAMSSYNEQFF
. TRBV10-3 CAIGRLGRGYTF
. TRBV27 CASSGLNGDQGGSYGYTF
. TRBV6-5 CASSYRGDRANTEAFF
. TRBV10-3 CAISEARVGGNTIYF
. TRBV2 CASSSTGPGGRGYTF
. TRBV4-1 CASSQRPGAGELFF
. TRBV2 CASSEGQGVNTEAFF
. TRBV13 CASSLGYSVYTEAFF
. TRBV19 CASSPADSYEQYF
. TRBV7-9 CASSSRVGSTEAFF
. TRBV2 CASSDRVSNQPQHF
. TRBV6-5 CAVSRTDNTEAFF
. TRBV4-2 CASSQDLAGGAYNEQFF
. TRBV9 CASSPRQGDAETQYF
few TRBV5-4 CASSPGSSVYNEQFF
. TRBV19 CASSRGGTDTQYF
. TRBV9 CASSGKQSTDTQYF
. TRBV4-1 CASSLIVPGQVEQFF
. TRBV27 CASSLRRTVYGYTF
once TRBV5-1 CASSQDRVSEAFF
. TRBV30 CAWSLQGDQPQHF
. TRBV9 CASSGGQGAYYEQYF
. TRBV28 CASSMVSGGARGYTF
. TRBV5-1 CASSRRVGAETQYF
. TRBV6-4 CASSVGTGISYEQYF
. TRBV25-1 CASSEERQLNTEAFF
. TRBV2 CASSVADSNQPQHF
. TRBV6-5 CASSYRDRGSGYTF
. TRBV2 CASSEIVWGGGELFF
. TRBV7-9 CASSLGDRRNTGELFF
. TRBV7-6 CASSLRRDRVNEQFF
. TRBV2 CASSGPDRVNYGYTF
. TRBV7-3 CASSFPVSPGSSYNSPLHF
. TRBV5-4 CASSLTGITEAFF
once TRBV18 CASSLVTSDTQYF
. TRBV11-3 CASSPGVSSYNEQFF
. TRBV19 CASSLVDRSPGNTIYF
. TRBV19 CASSIEGGNTEAFF
. TRBV5-6 CASSTPGLATDTQYF
. TRBV6-1 CASWGSTNYGYTF
. TRBV7-2 CASSLWREGPQPQHF
. TRBV6-5 CASRGWGVPEAFF
once TRBV19 CASSSRDRAVNYGYTF
. TRBV2 CASSEPRGGEKLFF
. TRBV9 CASSVASWTANSPLHF
once TRBV19 CASSTLRQGSNTEAFF
once TRBV11-2 CASSSHTGKETQYF
few TRBV13 CASSLRGQVTDTQYF
. TRBV6-6 CASSYGGAKNIQYF